This TCR beta chain emerged from a study of CD8 T cells in ankylosing spondylitis. Findings of the study overall: It appeared that ankylosing spondylitis blood was characterized by a TCR beta motif of several highly homologous variants. Both synovial fluid and blood in reactive arthritis had previously been reported to carry some motif variants. A CD8+ phenotype characterized the disease-linked clones, which were relatively rare in peripheral blood.

The CDR3 is 12 amino acids. The ends were cut back, 4 bases at V and 9 bases at J, with 13 bases in the middle. CDR1 and CDR2 (germline): SQVTM, ANQGSEA. Quantitative 5'-RACE was performed with molecular barcodes, and it yielded the TCR beta libraries. MiXCR, applied by TCRdb to the 5' RACE reads, yields one record per CDR3 protein. The table lists more than 400,000 distinct CDR3 sequences, roughly 5% of them singletons. This clonotype was detected ten times or more. Its antigen is currently unknown. This TCR was recovered from a male donor with ankylosing spondylitis. The sequenced material came from blood, either unsorted or a sorted T cell fraction (not recorded which). This chain links TRBV29-1 with TRBJ1-5, with D unclear. CDR3 sequence (DNA): TGCAGCGTTGTGACCTTCCCGGGGCCCCAGCATTTT. Amino acids: CSVVTFPGPQHF. Combining the CDR3 with reference TRBV29-1 and TRBJ1-5 gives the whole variable domain SAVISQKPSRDICQRGTSLTIQCQVDSQVTMMFWYRQQPGQSLTLIATANQGSEATYESGFVIDKFPISRPNLTFSTLTVSNMSPEDSSIYLCSVVTFPGPQHFGDGTRLSIL.